These T cell receptor beta chains were read from a single sample in a study of shared clonotypes between healthy human individuals. This table comes from immunoSEQ multiplex PCR, and its TCRdb copy is limited to in-frame clones, with some not included. The profile shows about 460,000 clones, approximately 71% of them singletons. Sequences were obtained from PBMCs. The origin of the receptors is a woman aged 40 to 50 in good health. Some clones in this sample may be carry-over from other donors' samples. The CDR3 runs from the conserved cysteine through the conserved F or W. D genes are given only for firm matches. The listing skips clone size in some rows; elsewhere it reads once, few, many or a size class.

CDR3 length,D gene,J gene,clone size,V gene,CDR3 protein,CDR3 DNA
15,NA,TRBJ2-1,NA,TRBV11-2,CASSLSSSSYNEQFF,TGTGCCAGCAGCTTATCGTCTAGCTCCTACAATGAGCAGTTCTTC
16,NA,TRBJ2-1,NA,TRBV6-7,CASSYTGRLSYNEQFF,TGTGCCAGCAGTTACACCGGAAGACTCTCCTACAATGAGCAGTTCTTC
16,NA,TRBJ2-7,NA,TRBV4-2,CASSQVPGQSSYEQYF,TGTGCCAGCAGCCAAGTTCCAGGGCAGAGCTCCTACGAGCAGTACTTC
16,TRBD2,TRBJ2-3,many,TRBV4-1,CASSQITSGTADTQYF,TGCGCCAGCAGCCAGATTACTAGCGGGACAGCAGATACGCAGTATTTT
14,NA,TRBJ1-5,many,TRBV2,CASSVQGLAQPQHF,TGTGCCAGCAGCGTACAGGGTTTGGCGCAGCCCCAGCATTTT
14,NA,TRBJ1-2,NA,TRBV7-8,CASSLAGGRLGYTF,TGTGCCAGCAGCTTAGCGGGGGGCAGACTTGGCTACACCTTC
14,NA,TRBJ1-1,NA,TRBV6-4,CASSVSQGNTEAFF,TGTGCCAGCAGTGTTTCCCAGGGGAACACTGAAGCTTTCTTT
16,NA,TRBJ1-5,few,TRBV5-1,CASSLGPQGNGQPQHF,TGCGCCAGCAGCTTGGGACCTCAGGGAAACGGGCAGCCCCAGCATTTT
16,NA,TRBJ2-5,many,TRBV21-1,CASSKSGGRREETQYF,TGTGCCAGCAGCAAAAGTGGCGGGAGACGTGAAGAGACCCAGTACTTC
12,NA,TRBJ2-5,NA,TRBV30,CAWLTVQETQYF,TGTGCCTGGTTGACAGTCCAAGAGACCCAGTACTTC
15,NA,TRBJ2-5,NA,TRBV28,CASSLSPPGGETQYF,TGTGCCAGCAGTTTATCGCCCCCGGGGGGCGAGACCCAGTACTTC
13,NA,TRBJ2-7,NA,TRBV10-3,CAVRKASGHEQYF,TGTGCCGTTAGGAAGGCCTCGGGCCACGAGCAGTACTTC
15,NA,TRBJ1-2,NA,TRBV4-2,CASSHRFELNYGYTF,TGTGCCAGCAGCCACCGATTTGAACTCAACTATGGCTACACCTTC
13,NA,TRBJ1-1,few,TRBV7-3,CASSSQQNTEAFF,TGTGCCAGCAGCTCCCAACAGAACACTGAAGCTTTCTTT
14,NA,TRBJ2-7,NA,TRBV10-3,CAINQERTVESQYF,TGTGCCATCAACCAAGAAAGGACAGTCGAATCGCAGTACTTC
15,TRBD1,TRBJ1-2,NA,TRBV2,CANPVSGGPNYGYTF,TGTGCCAACCCCGTTTCAGGGGGTCCTAACTATGGCTACACCTTC